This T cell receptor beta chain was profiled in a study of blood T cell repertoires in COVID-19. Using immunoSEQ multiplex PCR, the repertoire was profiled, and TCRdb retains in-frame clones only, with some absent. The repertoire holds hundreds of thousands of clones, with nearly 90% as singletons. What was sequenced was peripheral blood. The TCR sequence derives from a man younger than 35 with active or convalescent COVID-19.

CDR3 coding DNA: TGTGCCAGCAGCGTGGGAGCGGGAGTTGTCGGGGAGCTGTTTTTT. The encoded protein is CASSVGAGVVGELFF. The chain recombines TRBV9 with TRBJ2-2, with 8 bases matching TRBD2. CDR1 SGDLS and CDR2 YYNGEE come from the germline V gene. The CDR3 contains 15 residues. Trimming removed 2 bases from V and 7 bases from J; junction bases left unmatched: 7.